This T cell receptor (beta chain) was retrieved from a study of blood T cell repertoires in COVID-19. Trimming took 4 bases from V and 6 from J, leaving 11 bases between them. This CDR3 spans 13 amino acids. Germline CDR1 and CDR2: LGHNA and YNFKEQ. The table came from immunoSEQ multiplex PCR; TCRdb's copy has only in-frame clones and leaves some out. The table records tens of thousands of clones, 75% to 85% of them present only once. The TCR comes from a human donor with acute or convalescent COVID-19. The donor label of this sample is uncertain. The V gene is TRBV4-2, the J gene TRBJ2-3; perhaps TRBD1 as D (5 bases). The sequencing sample was made of peripheral blood. CDR3 amino acids: CASSPNPGDTQYF. Here the CDR3 DNA reads TGTGCCAGCAGCCCGAACCCAGGGGATACGCAGTATTTT.